This T cell receptor beta chain was observed in a study of T cells in Graves' hyperthyroidism and ophthalmopathy. This clonotype occurred many times. The CDR3 regions of TCR beta were amplified from RNA transcripts. During a first-round RT-PCR of the TCR CDR3, the HTBI primer set was used. TCRdb processed the multiplex PCR reads anew with MiXCR; each CDR3 protein has one entry. The repertoire holds 350,000 or so distinct CDR3 sequences, with 15% to 20% as singletons. Trimming removed 1 base from V and 4 bases from J, with 8 bases in between. This CDR3 is built from 13 residues. Germline lookup yields CDR1 LGHNA and CDR2 YNFKEQ. More than 8 ml fresh peripheral blood yielded the PBMCs.

Sequenced: blood. This receptor was identified in a woman aged 40-49 years with Graves' ophthalmopathy. The rearrangement joins TRBV4-2 to TRBJ2-7; no firm D call. This CDR3 is CASSQVLQYEQYF. CDR3 bases: TGTGCCAGCAGCCAAGTTTTACAGTACGAGCAGTACTTC.